This TCR beta chain was identified during a study of PD-L1 blockade in urothelial cancer. Germline lookup yields CDR1 SGHNT and CDR2 YYREEE (reference sequence). The CDR3 totals 16 residues. The V gene end was trimmed by 4 bases and the J gene end by 3 bases; junction bases not matched to a gene: 7. Libraries were prepared by immunoSEQ multiplex PCR; TCRdb keeps only in-frame clonotypes and omits some of them. Of about 50,000 clones listed, around 84% are singletons. Time point given: pretreatment peripheral blood. The sequences come from PBMCs, collected around atezolizumab (anti-PD-L1) treatment. The sequence came from a man aged 65 to 79 with urothelial cancer. The V gene is TRBV5-4, the J gene TRBJ1-1, with 12 bases lining up with TRBD1. Here the CDR3 DNA reads TGTGCCAGCAGCACGGGGACAGGGGGCGCCGACACTGAAGCTTTCTTT. This translates into CASSTGTGGADTEAFF.